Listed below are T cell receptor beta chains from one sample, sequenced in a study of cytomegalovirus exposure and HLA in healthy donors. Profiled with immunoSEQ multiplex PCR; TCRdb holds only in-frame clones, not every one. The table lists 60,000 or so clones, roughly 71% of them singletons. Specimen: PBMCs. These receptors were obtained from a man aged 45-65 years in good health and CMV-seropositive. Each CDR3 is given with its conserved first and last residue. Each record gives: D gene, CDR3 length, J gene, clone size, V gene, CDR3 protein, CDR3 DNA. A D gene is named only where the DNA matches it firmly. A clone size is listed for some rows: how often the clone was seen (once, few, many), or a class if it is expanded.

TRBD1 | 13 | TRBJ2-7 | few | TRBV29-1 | CSVADRAAYEQYF | TGCAGCGTGGCCGACAGGGCCGCCTACGAGCAGTACTTC
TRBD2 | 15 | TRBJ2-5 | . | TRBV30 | CAWSEVRGVQETQYF | TGTGCCTGGAGTGAGGTCCGGGGGGTCCAAGAGACCCAGTACTTC
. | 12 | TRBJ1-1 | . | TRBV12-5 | CASGLDGGVAFF | TGTGCTAGTGGTTTGGACGGGGGAGTAGCTTTCTTT
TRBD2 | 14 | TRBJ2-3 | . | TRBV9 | CASSDLAGGNTQYF | TGTGCCAGCAGCGACTTAGCGGGAGGCAATACGCAGTATTTT
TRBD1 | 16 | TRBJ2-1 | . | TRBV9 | CASSETGTGFLNEQFF | TGTGCCAGCAGCGAGACCGGGACAGGGTTTTTGAATGAGCAGTTCTTC
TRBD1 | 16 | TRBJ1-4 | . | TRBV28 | CASSQQGGLTNEKLFF | TGTGCCAGCAGTCAACAGGGGGGGTTAACTAATGAAAAACTGTTTTTT
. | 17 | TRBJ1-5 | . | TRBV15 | CATSRGPAGVGNQPQHF | TGTGCCACCAGCAGAGGCCCGGCGGGGGTGGGCAATCAGCCCCAGCATTTT
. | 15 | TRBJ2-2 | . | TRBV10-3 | CAISTDGLNTGELFF | TGTGCCATCAGTACCGACGGACTCAACACCGGGGAGCTGTTTTTT
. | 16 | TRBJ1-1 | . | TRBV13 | CASSLHNPRMNTEAFF | TGTGCCAGCAGCCTCCATAATCCGCGGATGAACACTGAAGCTTTCTTT
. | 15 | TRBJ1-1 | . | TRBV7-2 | CASSRHRDMNTEAFF | TGTGCCAGCAGCAGACACCGGGACATGAACACTGAAGCTTTCTTT
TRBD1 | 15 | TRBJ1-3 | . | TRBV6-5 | CASSYGQGAGNTIYF | TGTGCCAGCAGTTACGGGCAGGGGGCGGGAAACACCATATATTTT
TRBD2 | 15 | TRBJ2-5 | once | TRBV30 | CAWTISGGAWETQYF | TGTGCCTGGACTATTAGCGGGGGGGCGTGGGAGACCCAGTACTTC
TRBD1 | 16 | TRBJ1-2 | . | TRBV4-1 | CASSQAWDRGLYGYTF | TGCGCCAGCAGCCAAGCCTGGGACAGGGGGCTGTATGGCTACACCTTC
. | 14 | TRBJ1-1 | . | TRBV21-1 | CASSKASGGWEAFF | TGTGCCAGCAGCAAAGCTAGCGGGGGTTGGGAAGCTTTCTTT
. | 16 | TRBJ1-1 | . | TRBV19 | CASLLGRAGEPPEAFF | TGTGCCAGCCTACTAGGTCGGGCAGGGGAACCCCCTGAAGCTTTCTTT
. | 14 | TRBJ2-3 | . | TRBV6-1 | CASSEFSLTDTQYF | TGTGCCAGCAGTGAGTTTAGCTTAACAGATACGCAGTATTTT
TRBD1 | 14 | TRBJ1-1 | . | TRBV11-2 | CASSLSDRGTEAFF | TGTGCCAGCAGCTTATCGGACAGGGGCACTGAAGCTTTCTTT
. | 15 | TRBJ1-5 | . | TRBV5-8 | CASSLEGLGDQPQHF | TGTGCCAGCAGCTTGGAGGGACTGGGGGATCAGCCCCAGCATTTT
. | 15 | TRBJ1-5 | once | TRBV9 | CASSVAGRDDQPQHF | TGTGCCAGCAGCGTAGCTGGCAGGGATGATCAGCCCCAGCATTTT
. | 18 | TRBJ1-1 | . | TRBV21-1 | CASSKSPKPTIPGTEAFF | TGTGCCAGCAGCAAATCCCCGAAGCCGACGATCCCGGGCACTGAAGCTTTCTTT
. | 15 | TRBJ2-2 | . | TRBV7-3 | CASSLAGSDAGELFF | TGTGCCAGCAGCTTAGCAGGGTCAGACGCCGGGGAGCTGTTTTTT
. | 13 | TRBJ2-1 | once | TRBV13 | CASSKAGQHEQFF | TGTGCCAGCAGCAAAGCTGGACAGCATGAGCAGTTCTTC
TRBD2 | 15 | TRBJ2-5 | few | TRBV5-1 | CASSIQTSGQETQYF | TGCGCCAGCAGCATCCAGACTAGCGGACAAGAGACCCAGTACTTC
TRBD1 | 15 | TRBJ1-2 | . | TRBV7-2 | CASSPGTVGLYGYTF | TGTGCCAGCAGCCCGGGGACAGTAGGTCTCTATGGCTACACCTTC
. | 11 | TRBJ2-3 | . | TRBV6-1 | CASSIADTQYF | TGCGCCAGCAGTATCGCAGATACGCAGTATTTT
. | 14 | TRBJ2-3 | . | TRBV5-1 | CASSTPQVGDTQYF | TGCGCCAGCAGCACCCCACAGGTCGGAGATACGCAGTATTTT
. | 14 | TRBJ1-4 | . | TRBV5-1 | CASSLGQPNEKLFF | TGCGCCAGCAGCTTGGGACAGCCTAATGAAAAACTGTTTTTT
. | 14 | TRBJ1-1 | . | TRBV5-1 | CASSLDWPRAEAFF | TGCGCCAGCAGCTTGGATTGGCCGAGGGCTGAAGCTTTCTTT
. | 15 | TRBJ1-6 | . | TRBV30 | CAWSVGQTYNSPLHF | TGTGCCTGGAGTGTGGGGCAGACTTATAATTCACCCCTCCACTTT
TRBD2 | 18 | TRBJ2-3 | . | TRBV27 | CASSPGTSGRAITDTQYF | TGTGCCAGCAGTCCAGGGACTAGCGGGAGGGCCATCACAGATACGCAGTATTTT
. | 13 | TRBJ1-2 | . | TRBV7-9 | CASSLVGSHGYTF | TGTGCCAGCAGCTTAGTCGGGAGCCATGGCTACACCTTC
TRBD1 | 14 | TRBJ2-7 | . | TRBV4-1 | CASSQRDSSYEQYF | TGCGCCAGCAGCCAACGGGACAGCTCCTACGAGCAGTACTTC
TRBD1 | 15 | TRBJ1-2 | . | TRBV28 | CASSTYRGRAYGYTF | TGTGCCAGCAGTACATACAGGGGGAGAGCCTATGGCTACACCTTC
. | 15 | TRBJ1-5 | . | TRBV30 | CAWSVTGVGNQPQHF | TGTGCCTGGAGTGTAACCGGGGTTGGCAATCAGCCCCAGCATTTT
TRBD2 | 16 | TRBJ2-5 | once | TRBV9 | CASSVWPAGGLETQYF | TGTGCCAGCAGCGTTTGGCCAGCGGGGGGGCTGGAGACCCAGTACTTC
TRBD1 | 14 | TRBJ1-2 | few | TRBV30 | CAWSEGDRPYGYTF | TGTGCCTGGAGTGAGGGGGACAGGCCCTATGGCTACACCTTC
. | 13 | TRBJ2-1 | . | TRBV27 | CASTTRRDNEQFF | TGTGCCAGCACAACAAGGAGGGACAATGAGCAGTTCTTC
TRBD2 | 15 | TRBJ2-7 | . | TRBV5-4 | CASSFCSGEAYEQYF | TGTGCCAGCAGCTTTTGTAGCGGGGAGGCCTACGAGCAGTACTTC
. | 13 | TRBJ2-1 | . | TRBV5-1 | CASSLTEYNEQFF | TGCGCCAGCAGCTTGACGGAGTACAATGAGCAGTTCTTC
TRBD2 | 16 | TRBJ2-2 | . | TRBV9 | CASSALAGRGTGELFF | TGTGCCAGCAGCGCCTTAGCGGGGAGGGGCACCGGGGAGCTGTTTTTT
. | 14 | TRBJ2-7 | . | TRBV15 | CATSRDIQSYEQYF | TGTGCCACCAGCAGAGATATACAATCCTACGAGCAGTACTTC
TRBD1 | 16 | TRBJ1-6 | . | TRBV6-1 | CASSEDNRGLNSPLHF | TGTGCCAGCAGTGAAGATAACAGGGGGCTTAATTCACCCCTCCACTTT
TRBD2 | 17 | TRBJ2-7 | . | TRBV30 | CAWSIPGLAGPNYEQYF | TGTGCCTGGAGTATCCCGGGACTAGCGGGGCCCAACTACGAGCAGTACTTC
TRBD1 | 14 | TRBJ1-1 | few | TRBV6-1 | CASNQQGIDTEAFF | TGTGCCAGCAATCAACAGGGGATCGACACTGAAGCTTTCTTT
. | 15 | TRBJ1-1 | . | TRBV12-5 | CASGLVAGQNTEAFF | TGTGCTAGTGGTTTGGTGGCAGGACAGAACACTGAAGCTTTCTTT
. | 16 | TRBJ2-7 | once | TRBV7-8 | CASSMTVPSTAYEQYF | TGTGCCAGCAGCATGACAGTCCCGTCTACCGCCTACGAGCAGTACTTC
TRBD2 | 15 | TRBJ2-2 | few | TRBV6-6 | CASSTSGGASGELFF | TGTGCCAGCAGTACTAGCGGGGGGGCAAGCGGGGAGCTGTTTTTT
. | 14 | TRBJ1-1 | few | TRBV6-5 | CASSYPGGATEAFF | TGTGCCAGCAGTTACCCGGGGGGCGCCACTGAAGCTTTCTTT
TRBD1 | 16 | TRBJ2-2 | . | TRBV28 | CASSRQGAQNTGELFF | TGTGCCAGCAGCCGACAGGGGGCCCAGAACACCGGGGAGCTGTTTTTT